This entry lists 24 T cell receptor beta chains sequenced from one sample in a study of blood T cells in healthy people across ages. For the second PCR, which ran for 7 to 11 cycles, a sample-barcoded 5' primer and a J-beta primer mix were used. TCRdb redid the calling of the 5' RACE reads with MiXCR, one entry per CDR3 protein. The repertoire holds just under 900,000 distinct CDR3 sequences, with more than 25% as singletons. Sequencing input: blood. The source of these receptors is a woman of 80 years or more in good health.

The chain carries TRBV18 and TRBJ2-6; D perhaps matches TRBD1 (5 bases). The CDR3 length is 19 residues. CDR1 KGHSH and CDR2 LQKENI come from the germline V gene. Trimming left V 0 bases short and J 0 bases short, with 15 bases between. The DNA of the CDR3 is TGTGCCAGCTCACCACCCCCCCAGGGTAAAAGCTCTGGGGCCAACGTCCTGACTTTC. Translation: CASSPPPQGKSSGANVLTF.

The rearrangement joins TRBV5-1 to TRBJ2-7; no clear D gene. V was pared by 0 bases and J by 4 bases, with 14 bases between. The V gene's germline CDR1 is SGHRS and CDR2 YFSETQ. This CDR3 region has 15 residues. This CDR3 is CASSLDWGGGYEQYF. In DNA form, the CDR3 reads TGCGCCAGCAGCTTGGACTGGGGTGGTGGGTACGAGCAGTACTTC.

Concerning this clonotype: A read error may be the cause here, since a much bigger clone is one base away. This rearrangement joins TRBV7-2 to TRBJ2-7; the D gene could be TRBD1 or TRBD2 (5 bases each). This CDR3 has 14 residues. V lost 4 bases to trimming and J lost 0 bases, with 10 bases between them. The germline V gene encodes CDR1 SGHTA and CDR2 FQGNSA. The CDR3 loop is CASSCEGISYEQYF. As DNA, the CDR3 is TGTGCCAGCAGCTGCGAGGGGATCTCCTACGAGCAGTACTTC.

The chain combines TRBV4-3 with TRBJ2-6, with D possibly called TRBD1 or TRBD2 (5 bases each). The V end was cut by 2 bases, the J end by 0 bases, with 14 bases between. CDR3 length: 18 amino acids. Germline CDR1 and CDR2: LGHNA and YSLEER. Written as DNA, the CDR3 is TGCGCCAGCAGCCAATTCTACGGGGCCAGCTCTGGGGCCAACGTCCTGACTTTC. It yields the protein CASSQFYGASSGANVLTF.

This clonotype was found many times. The rearrangement uses TRBV12-3 or TRBV12-4 and TRBJ1-1, with D possibly matching TRBD1 (6 bases). Deletions cut 7 bases from V and 6 bases from J, with 15 bases between. This CDR3 has 13 amino acids. CDR3 nucleotide sequence: TGTGCCAGCAACAGTCGATACAGGGCTGAAGCTTTCTTT. The encoded protein is CASNSRYRAEAFF.

This clonotype showed up just a few times. The rearrangement links TRBV5-1 to TRBJ1-1; D is unclear. CDR3 length: 14 residues. Trimming stripped 1 base from V and 0 bases from J, with 7 bases between. Per the germline V gene, CDR1 is SGHRS and CDR2 is YFSETQ. The CDR3: CASSLFGMNTEAFF. Written as DNA, the CDR3 is TGCGCCAGCAGCTTGTTCGGGATGAACACTGAAGCTTTCTTT.

About this clonotype: With a much larger clone just one base away, this may be a read error. The rearrangement joins TRBV9 to TRBJ2-1, with 9 bases that match TRBD2. The V gene end was trimmed by 4 bases and the J gene end by 4 bases; junction bases not matched to a gene: 9. This CDR3 has 16 residues. Germline V gene data show CDR1 as SGDLS and CDR2 as YYNGEE. This chain's CDR3 is CASSIRSGGGYNEQFF. CDR3 nucleotides: TGTGCCAGCAGCATACGTAGCGGGGGAGGTTACAATGAGCAGTTCTTC. Looking up the rest from reference TRBV9 and TRBJ2-1 gives the full variable domain: DSGVTQTPKHLITATGQRVTLRCSPRSGDLSVYWYQQSLDQGLQFLIQYYNGEERAKGNILERFSAQQFPDLHSELNLSSLELGDSALYFCASSIRSGGGYNEQFFGPGTRLTVL.

A note on this clonotype: Since a much larger clone is just one base distant, this may be a read error. As the CDR3 is not closed by the conserved phenylalanine or tryptophan, this likely results from a read error. The chain joins TRBV6-5 to TRBJ2-3; the D gene is possibly TRBD1 (5 bases). Trimming stripped 2 bases from V and 0 bases from J, with 9 bases between. There are 15 residues in the CDR3. Germline CDR1 is MNHEY and CDR2 is SVGAGI. This chain's CDR3 is CASSYKGSSTDTQYL. DNA of the CDR3: TGTGCCAGCAGTTACAAGGGGTCTAGCACAGATACGCAGTATTTG.

A remark on this clonotype: A much more abundant neighbour one base away suggests this may be a read error. The V and J genes are TRBV20-1 and TRBJ2-1, with 8 positions matching TRBD2. The end of the DNA aligns better with TRBJ2-7, so the J call may be wrong. The CDR3 runs 16 residues. Germline lookup yields CDR1 DFQATT and CDR2 SNEGSKA (reference sequence). In nucleotides, the CDR3 is TGCAGTGTCTCGACAGCGCCCAGCGGGGGAGCAAATGAGCAGTACTTC. It codes for CSVSTAPSGGANEQYF.

As to this clonotype: This may be a read error, as it is one base from a much larger clone. The J gene is TRBJ2-1, the V gene TRBV11-2; D is undetermined. The CDR3 is made up of 17 amino acids. Germline lookup yields CDR1 SGHAT and CDR2 FQNNGV. The CDR3 reads CASSSIEGRRPGNERFF. Here the CDR3 DNA reads TGTGCCAGCAGCTCTATCGAAGGGCGTAGACCGGGCAATGAGCGGTTCTTC. Full variable domain (remainder filled in from reference TRBV11-2 and TRBJ2-1): EAGVAQSPRYKIIEKRQSVAFWCNPISGHATLYWYQQILGQGPKLLIQFQNNGVVDDSQLPKDRFSAERLKGVDSTLKIQPAKLEDSAVYLCASSSIEGRRPGNERFFGPGTRLTVL.

This clonotype was found many times. The rearrangement joins TRBV6-2 or TRBV6-3 to TRBJ2-5; D is uncertain. Looked up from germline, CDR1 is MNHEY and CDR2 is SVGEGT. Between the trimmed V and J ends, which lost 6 bases and 2 bases, there was a span of 10 bases. CDR3 length: 13 amino acids. Here the CDR3 reads CASSERVQETQYF. Written as DNA, the CDR3 is TGTGCCAGCAGCGAAAGGGTACAAGAGACCCAGTACTTC.

This clonotype was seen once. The gene calls are TRBV7-9 and TRBJ2-5; weak D call: TRBD1 (7 bases). V was shortened by 5 bases and J by 5 bases, with 30 bases between the two germline ends. Per the germline V gene, CDR1 is SEHNR and CDR2 is FQNEAQ (reference sequence). CDR3 size: 19 residues. The CDR3 DNA reads as TGTGCCAGCAGCAAAGCCAGCGACTTTTACAGGGGTCGGGGGGAGACCCAGTACTTC. It codes for CASSKASDFYRGRGETQYF.

The V and J genes are TRBV7-2 and TRBJ2-1; 9 nucleotides match TRBD2. CDR3 length equals 15 residues. The germline V gene encodes CDR1 SGHTA and CDR2 FQGNSA. Losses at the gene ends were 3 bases for V and 7 bases for J; bases not matched to a gene: 7. The CDR3 DNA reads TGTGCCAGCAGCTTGGGCGGGGGGGCGACAAATGAGCAGTTCTTC. Translation gives CASSLGGGATNEQFF.

This clonotype was picked up many times. The chain joins TRBV4-3 to TRBJ1-2, with 8 bases identical to TRBD1. The CDR3 covers 17 residues. V lost 0 bases, J lost 6 bases, and 12 bases stayed unmatched. Germline V gene data show CDR1 as LGHNA and CDR2 as YSLEER. The CDR3 loop reads CASSQEGWRTGSHGYTF. DNA for the CDR3: TGCGCCAGCAGCCAAGAGGGGTGGCGGACAGGGTCACATGGCTACACCTTC.

V usage is TRBV27 and J usage is TRBJ1-6; 7 bases match TRBD1. Germline V gene data show CDR1 as MNHEY and CDR2 as SMNVEV (reference sequence). The CDR3 totals 16 residues. V lost 2 bases, J lost 5 bases, and 6 bases stayed unmatched. CDR3 nucleotides: TGTGCCAGCAGTTTAACAAGAACAGGGGATAATTCACCCCTCCACTTT. It specifies CASSLTRTGDNSPLHF.

A note on this clonotype: A read error is possible here, since a much larger clone lies one base away. This rearrangement joins TRBV29-1 to TRBJ2-7; no clear D. The CDR3 consists of 10 residues. Germline CDR1 SQVTM, CDR2 ANQGSEA. The CDR3 DNA follows: TGCAGCGCCAGCGATGGCGAGCGGTACTTC. It codes for CSASDGERYF.

In its sample, this clonotype was seen a few times. This may arise from a read error, as a much more abundant clone is one base away. This chain connects TRBV5-6 to TRBJ2-4, with D uncertain. The J call may be wrong; the DNA end is better matched by TRBJ2-7. The CDR3 loop spans 14 amino acids. The germline CDR1 and CDR2 sequences are SGHDT and YYEEEE. For the CDR3, the DNA is TGTGCCAGCAACTTGTGGGCAGCCATCTACGAGCAGTACTTC. It yields the protein CASNLWAAIYEQYF.

This clonotype was recorded many times. The chain combines TRBV7-2 with TRBJ2-2, with a possible D match to TRBD1 (6 bases). V lost 4 bases and J lost 2, with 8 bases in between. The CDR3 is made up of 14 amino acids. Germline loops: CDR1 SGHTA, CDR2 FQGNSA. The CDR3 is CASSSGVNTGELFF. CDR3 in DNA: TGTGCCAGCAGCTCAGGGGTCAACACCGGGGAGCTGTTTTTT.

V usage is TRBV6-5 and J usage is TRBJ2-2; 7 bases are a match to TRBD2. The CDR3 is 16 amino acids. With 5 bases clipped from V and 0 bases from J, the junction kept 6 bases outside the gene matches. From germline, CDR1 is MNHEY and CDR2 SVGAGI. CDR3 coding DNA: TGTGCCAGCAGTACCCTGGGGGGGGCGAACACCGGGGAGCTGTTTTTT. Residues: CASSTLGGANTGELFF.

This clonotype has more than one count but fewer than ten. Being one base from a much bigger clone, this may be a read error. The chain employs TRBV19 and TRBJ1-6; tentatively, D is TRBD1 (5 bases). The germline gives CDR1 LNHDA, CDR2 SQIVND (reference sequence). V was cut by 3 bases and J by 13 bases, with 16 bases left in between. CDR3 length: 14 residues. This chain's CDR3 is CASSIRDEISPLHF. In DNA, the CDR3 is TGTGCCAGTAGTATCCGGGACGAAATTTCGCCCCTCCACTTT.

This clonotype has at least ten counts. V and J are TRBV11-2 and TRBJ2-1, with unresolved D. Germline V gene sequence: CDR1 SGHAT, CDR2 FQNNGV. Deletions cut 1 base from V and 0 bases from J, with 7 bases between. The CDR3 sequence is 15 residues long. The CDR3 region has the DNA TGTGCCAGCAGCTTAGTGTGGAGCTCCTACAATGAGCAGTTCTTC. This encodes CASSLVWSSYNEQFF. Based on the CDR3 plus reference TRBV11-2 and TRBJ2-1, the full variable domain is EAGVAQSPRYKIIEKRQSVAFWCNPISGHATLYWYQQILGQGPKLLIQFQNNGVVDDSQLPKDRFSAERLKGVDSTLKIQPAKLEDSAVYLCASSLVWSSYNEQFFGPGTRLTVL.

The chain joins TRBV2 to TRBJ1-2; no definite D call. Germline CDR1 is SNHLY and CDR2 is FYNNEI. The CDR3 loop spans 15 amino acids. V lost 4 bases, J lost 3 bases, and 15 bases lay in between. CDR3 sequence: CASSVTVSLDYGYTF. The DNA for the CDR3 is TGTGCCAGCAGTGTCACCGTTTCTTTGGACTATGGCTACACCTTC. Variable domain in full (rest from reference TRBV2 and TRBJ1-2): EPEVTQTPSHQVTQMGQEVILRCVPISNHLYFYWYRQILGQKVEFLVSFYNNEISEKSEIFDDQFSVERPDGSNFTLKIRSTKLEDSAMYFCASSVTVSLDYGYTFGSGTRLTVV.

The chain combines TRBV19 with TRBJ1-3; a weak D match, TRBD1 (6 bases). V lost 3 bases and J lost 0, with 12 bases in between. CDR1 and CDR2 from the germline V gene are LNHDA and SQIVND (reference sequence). CDR3 length: 16 amino acids. The CDR3 spells CASSILRTASGNTIYF. The DNA for the CDR3 is TGTGCCAGTAGTATCTTACGGACAGCCTCTGGAAACACCATATATTTT. Based on the CDR3 plus reference TRBV19 and TRBJ1-3, the full variable domain is DGGITQSPKYLFRKEGQNVTLSCEQNLNHDAMYWYRQDPGQGLRLIYYSQIVNDFQKGDIAEGYSVSREKKESFPLTVTSAQKNPTAFYLCASSILRTASGNTIYFGEGSWLTVV.

Remarks on this clonotype: A much bigger clone sits one base away, suggesting this may be a read error. This chain connects TRBV7-9 to TRBJ2-1, with D maybe TRBD1 (6 bases). This CDR3 has 13 residues. Germline V gene data show CDR1 as SEHNR and CDR2 as FQNEAQ (reference sequence). V was cut by 0 bases and J by 9 bases, with 9 bases left in between. CDR3 residues: CASSLAGGTEQFF. The CDR3, as DNA: TGTGCCAGCAGCTTAGCAGGGGGTACTGAGCAGTTCTTC.